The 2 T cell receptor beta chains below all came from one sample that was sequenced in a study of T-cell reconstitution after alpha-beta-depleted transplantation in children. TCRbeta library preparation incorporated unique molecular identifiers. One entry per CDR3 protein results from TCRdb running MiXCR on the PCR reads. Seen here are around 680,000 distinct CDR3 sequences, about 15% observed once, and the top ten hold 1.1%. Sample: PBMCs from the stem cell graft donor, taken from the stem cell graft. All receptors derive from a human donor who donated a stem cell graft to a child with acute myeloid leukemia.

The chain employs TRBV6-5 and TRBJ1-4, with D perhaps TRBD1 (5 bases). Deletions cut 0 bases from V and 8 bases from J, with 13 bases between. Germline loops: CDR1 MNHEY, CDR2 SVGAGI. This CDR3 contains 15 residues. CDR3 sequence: CASSYSNGAGEKLFF. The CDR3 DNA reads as TGTGCCAGCAGTTACTCGAATGGGGCCGGCGAAAAACTGTTTTTT.

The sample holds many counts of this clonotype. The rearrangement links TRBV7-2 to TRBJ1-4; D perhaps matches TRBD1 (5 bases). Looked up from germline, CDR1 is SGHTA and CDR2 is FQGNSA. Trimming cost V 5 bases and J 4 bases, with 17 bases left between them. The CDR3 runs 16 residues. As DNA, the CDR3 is TGTGCCAGCAGCAAGGACACCCGATTCCTTAATGAAAAACTGTTTTTT. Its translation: CASSKDTRFLNEKLFF.